This entry features one T cell receptor beta chain sequence. This clonotype has a count of ten or more. Its antigen remains undetermined. No base quality information exists; no much larger clone differs at one position. The treatment or condition label of this sample denotes: live attenuated yellow fever vaccine strain. At each blood-draw timepoint, two biological replicates of bulk PBMCs were collected. A standard Ficoll-Paque protocol was used to isolate PBMCs from peripheral blood. TriZol was used to extract RNA from bulk PBMCs, from CD4 and CD8 fractions, and from dextramer-positive and dextramer-negative fractions. The sample belongs to a study of T cells after yellow fever vaccination (dated by TCRdb to between 2018 and 2021). A note on the overall study: The SMART-Seq v4 Ultra Low Input RNA kit was used to prepare libraries from fractions with low cell numbers. To follow T-cell clones before and after both primary and booster YFV17D yellow fever vaccination, bulk TCR alpha and beta repertoires underwent longitudinal sequencing. Two healthy male donors, one aged 18 to 29 and one aged 30 to 40 years, were included in the cohort. Blood samples were taken at several timepoints before and after primary and secondary immunization, and bulk PBMC replicates and cell subsets were isolated. What the authors observed across the whole study: The secondary T-cell response was found to be weaker but faster than the primary response, with a peak reached on day 5 rather than on day 15. After the booster, most of the clones that had expanded following primary vaccination were detected again (around 97% of CD4 and roughly 90% of CD8), which suggests that memory was broadly maintained. Because the study included only two donors, the extent to which the findings can be generalized is limited. A small share of clonotypes was detected in both CD4 and CD8 compartments, with the overlap likely arising from convergent recombination. FACS-sorted repertoires could contain abundant contaminating clonotypes from the bulk population, so computational filtering was required.

From its cysteine to its phenylalanine, the CDR3 spans 13 amino acids. Only the CDR3 region is kept as DNA, spanning 39 bases read in frame from base 1. V loses 1 base, J loses 6 bases, and the germline ends lie 7 bases apart. Per the germline V gene, MNHNS is the CDR1 and SASEGT is the CDR2. TCRdb shows the sequencer as Illumina NovaSeq 6000. TCR cDNA was made using 5'RACE template switching, a step that added a universal primer site and unique molecular identifiers. Priming for cDNA synthesis came from both the TCR alpha and TCR beta constant segments. Library amplification involved two PCR steps, and the second step added sample barcodes and sequencing adapters. Sequencing of the libraries was done on either Illumina HiSeq 2500 (2x100 bp) or NovaSeq (2x150 bp). The source study handled its data this way. MIGEC handled demultiplexing of reads and collapsing into UMI consensus sequences, while MiXCR performed V(D)J alignment. Vaccine-responding clonotypes were defined with edgeR using replicate PBMC samples, requiring FDR below 0.01 and a log2 fold change above 5 up to day 15. CD4 or CD8 identity was assigned to each bulk clonotype according to whether the clonotype was present at higher abundance in the sequenced CD4 repertoire or the sequenced CD8 repertoire. TCRdb itself trimmed the public reads at Q25 with fastp, ran MiXCR and retained productive beta chains. Each CDR3 protein appears once, grouped with its most common genes and DNA. In this record, the V and J calls reflect TCRdb's handling and not the investigators' own analysis. In all, the sample holds around 300,000 distinct CDR3 sequences, and 3.5% to 4.5% of those were seen once. The top ten constitute approximately 19% of the sample.

This receptor was identified in a man between 18 and 29 years old who received the YFV17D yellow fever vaccine. This chain is built from TRBV6-1 and TRBJ1-5; no D gene is confidently identified. Sequenced material: PBMCs, taken 15 days after the yellow fever booster vaccination. The sequenced DNA is TGTGCCAGCAGTGAAGTTTGGGGTCAGCCCCAGCATTTT. Translated, it gives CASSEVWGQPQHF.